The 20 T cell receptor beta chains presented below share a single source sample, sequenced in a study of control samples from healthy donors and cancer patients. The method was immunoSEQ multiplex PCR; TCRdb's version includes in-frame clones alone and lacks a portion of them. This table holds around 170,000 clones, around 89% found once. The sequenced material came from blood. The receptors here all came from a woman aged 45 to 65 in good health.

The chain uses TRBV3-1 (or the pseudogene TRBV3-2) and TRBJ1-2, with TRBD1 as a possible D gene (6 bases). V lost 2 bases to trimming and J lost 4 bases, with 8 bases between them. This CDR3 spans 13 amino acids. The germline CDR1 and CDR2 sequences are LGHDT and YNNKEL (reference sequence). The CDR3 nucleotides read TGTGCCAGCAGCCAAACAGGGTCCTATGGCTACACCTTC. Residues: CASSQTGSYGYTF.

V gene TRBV7-9 combines with J gene TRBJ2-1; 8 nucleotides align to TRBD1. Germline lookup yields CDR1 SEHNR and CDR2 FQNEAQ (reference sequence). The CDR3 sequence is 14 residues long. The J segment lost 8 bases and the V segment lost 1 base, leaving 4 bases of the junction unmatched. The CDR3 protein is CASSLDLRGHEQFF. The CDR3 DNA sequence: TGTGCCAGCAGCTTAGACCTCAGGGGGCATGAGCAGTTCTTC.

The chain's CDR3 is CASSRQGLAKNIQYF. The CDR3 DNA is TGTGCCAGCAGTCGACAGGGTTTAGCCAAAAACATTCAGTACTTC. The chain has TRBV6-2 or TRBV6-3 and TRBJ2-4, with TRBD1 matching over 7 bases. Trimming cost V 5 bases and J 0 bases; bases outside gene matches: 4. Germline CDR1 reads MNHEY; CDR2 reads SVGEGT. This CDR3 is built from 15 residues.

The chain joins TRBV3-1 (or the pseudogene TRBV3-2) to TRBJ2-5, with unresolved D. Per germline, CDR1 LGHDT and CDR2 YNNKEL (reference sequence). CDR3 length: 14 residues. Trimming removed 5 bases from V and 5 bases from J, with 15 bases in between. CDR3 amino acids: CASSSPRFGETQYF. CDR3 bases: TGTGCCAGCAGCTCCCCCCGATTTGGGGAGACCCAGTACTTC.

This rearrangement joins TRBV29-1 to TRBJ1-1; unclear D gene. Trimming shortened V by 5 bases and J by 0 bases, and 16 bases separated the two germline ends. The CDR3 is 15 residues long. The germline V gene encodes CDR1 SQVTM and CDR2 ANQGSEA. DNA for the CDR3: TGCAGCGTTCTTCCTTTTACAGTGATGAACACTGAAGCTTTCTTT. As protein: CSVLPFTVMNTEAFF.

The V call is TRBV6-6, the J call TRBJ2-2; tentative D call: TRBD2 (6 bases). The length of the CDR3 is 16 residues. V lost 0 bases and J 4 bases, leaving 12 bases between the germline ends. CDR1 is MNHNY and CDR2 is SVGAGI in the germline V gene (reference sequence). As DNA, the CDR3 is TGTGCCAGCAGTTACTCGTCGGGAGTTGGCACCGGGGAGCTGTTTTTT. Its protein is CASSYSSGVGTGELFF.

CDR3 nucleotide sequence: TGTGCCAGCAGCCAAACTAGGGAGACCCAGTACTTC. It translates to CASSQTRETQYF. J is TRBJ2-5 and V is TRBV28, with a tentative D call TRBD2 (5 bases). The CDR3 extends over 12 amino acids. Per the germline V gene, CDR1 is MDHEN and CDR2 is SYDVKM. Trimming pared 6 bases from V and 5 bases from J, leaving 10 bases between.

This clone has just one count. The DNA of the CDR3 is TGTGCCAGCAGCGTTCGACCCGATTCTGGAAACACCATATATTTT. It encodes CASSVRPDSGNTIYF. This chain links TRBV9 with TRBJ1-3; D remains unclear. Trimming removed 2 bases from V and 1 base from J, with 10 bases in between. This CDR3 comprises 15 residues. The germline gives CDR1 SGDLS, CDR2 YYNGEE.

This chain joins TRBV4-3 and TRBJ1-2, with no clear D. The CDR3 is 11 residues long. CDR1 is LGHNA and CDR2 is YSLEER in the germline V gene. V lost 3 bases to trimming and J lost 6 bases, with 5 bases between them. The CDR3 spells CASSHMDGYTF. The CDR3 DNA sequence: TGCGCCAGCAGCCATATGGATGGCTACACCTTC.

The genes are TRBV28 and TRBJ1-2; D uncertain. Germline-derived CDR1 and CDR2 are MDHEN and SYDVKM. This CDR3 comprises 13 residues. Trimming cost V 2 bases and J 5 bases, with 9 bases left between them. The chain's CDR3 is CASSLRHPYGYTF. CDR3 bases: TGTGCCAGCAGTTTAAGACACCCGTATGGCTACACCTTC.

The J gene is TRBJ1-2, the V gene TRBV5-4; D ambiguous. Germline CDR1 and CDR2: SGHNT and YYREEE (reference sequence). The CDR3 has 16 residues. With 4 bases removed from V and 0 bases from J, the gap between germline ends came to 16 bases. The CDR3 DNA is TGTGCCAGCAGCCAACAGACACCCCGGGCTAACTATGGCTACACCTTC. It translates to CASSQQTPRANYGYTF. The full variable domain, rest sourced from reference TRBV5-4 and TRBJ1-2, is ETGVTQSPTHLIKTRGQQVTLRCSSQSGHNTVSWYQQALGQGPQFIFQYYREEENGRGNFPPRFSGLQFPNYSSELNVNALELDDSALYLCASSQQTPRANYGYTFGSGTRLTVV.

This sequence joins TRBV5-1 and TRBJ2-7; 7 bases are shared with TRBD2. The germline gives CDR1 SGHRS, CDR2 YFSETQ. The CDR3 extends over 15 amino acids. Unmatched junction bases numbered 4, after V lost 1 base and J lost 0 bases. The CDR3 loop is CASSLSLAVSYEQYF. The CDR3 DNA reads as TGCGCCAGCAGCTTGTCGCTAGCGGTCTCCTACGAGCAGTACTTC. Together with reference TRBV5-1 and TRBJ2-7, the CDR3 gives the full variable domain: KAGVTQTPRYLIKTRGQQVTLSCSPISGHRSVSWYQQTPGQGLQFLFEYFSETQRNKGNFPGRFSGRQFSNSRSEMNVSTLELGDSALYLCASSLSLAVSYEQYFGPGTRLTVT.

This clone was picked up one time. The chain links TRBV3-1 (or the pseudogene TRBV3-2) to TRBJ1-1; D not certain. The V gene's germline CDR1 is LGHDT and CDR2 YNNKEL (reference sequence). V lost 0 bases and J 0 bases, leaving 11 bases between the germline ends. This CDR3 comprises 16 residues. DNA for the CDR3: TGTGCCAGCAGCCAAGATCGTGCAGCTTTGAACACTGAAGCTTTCTTT. Its protein product is CASSQDRAALNTEAFF.

This clone was found once. V usage is TRBV12-3 or TRBV12-4 and J usage is TRBJ1-5, with unresolved D. V was pared by 6 bases and J by 6 bases, with 6 bases between. The CDR3 has 11 amino acids. The CDR3 DNA follows: TGTGCCAGCAGCTCCACTCAGCCCCAGCATTTT. Amino acids: CASSSTQPQHF.

This rearrangement joins TRBV4-3 to TRBJ2-3; 7 bases are shared with TRBD2. The ends lost 0 bases at V and 7 bases at J; junction bases unmatched: 10. The CDR3 totals 16 residues. Germline CDR1 and CDR2: LGHNA and YSLEER. The DNA of the CDR3 is TGCGCCAGCAGCCAAGACCTGGGGGGGACCTTAAATACGCAGTATTTT. Translating gives CASSQDLGGTLNTQYF.

V and J are TRBV27 and TRBJ2-7; 8 bases line up with TRBD2. CDR1 MNHEY and CDR2 SMNVEV come from the germline V gene (reference sequence). This CDR3 region has 14 residues. Trimming removed 4 bases from V and 3 bases from J; junction bases left unmatched: 5. The CDR3 region has the DNA TGTGCCAGCAGTTCCACGGGGACTAGCTACGAGCAGTACTTC. Translating it yields CASSSTGTSYEQYF.

The chain recombines TRBV19 with TRBJ2-1; D is unclear. Germline CDR1 and CDR2: LNHDA and SQIVND (reference sequence). The CDR3 has 16 residues. V was trimmed by 2 bases and J by 5 bases, leaving 16 bases between them. In nucleotides, the CDR3 is TGTGCCAGTAGTATAATAGTAAGCCTGTCCGACAATGAGCAGTTCTTC. This gives the protein CASSIIVSLSDNEQFF.

The rearrangement uses TRBV9 and TRBJ2-2; D is undetermined. CDR1 and CDR2 from the germline V gene are SGDLS and YYNGEE. The CDR3 is made up of 14 amino acids. V was clipped by 0 bases and J by 3 bases, with 6 bases between them. This CDR3 is CASSVAGYTGELFF. Here the CDR3 DNA reads TGTGCCAGCAGCGTAGCTGGCTACACCGGGGAGCTGTTTTTT.

This chain uses TRBV4-3 with TRBJ2-1; D may be TRBD2 (7 bases). The CDR3 is made up of 15 amino acids. The germline CDR1 and CDR2 sequences are LGHNA and YSLEER. V lost 0 bases, J lost 4 bases, and 10 bases lay in between. The CDR3 spells CASSQERGGYNEQFF. CDR3 in DNA: TGCGCCAGCAGCCAAGAGAGGGGGGGGTACAATGAGCAGTTCTTC.

This chain joins TRBV6-6 and TRBJ2-3; 8 bases line up with TRBD2. With V trimmed by 6 bases and J by 6 bases, 14 bases remained unmatched. The CDR3 contains 16 residues. The germline gives CDR1 MNHNY, CDR2 SVGAGI (reference sequence). CDR3 amino acids: CASSHPGLGSADTQYF. The DNA of the CDR3 is TGTGCCAGCAGCCACCCGGGACTAGGGTCGGCCGATACGCAGTATTTT.